This is a list of T cell receptor beta chains from one sample in a study of Ad26.COV2.S vaccination and SARS-CoV-2 variants. Method: immunoSEQ multiplex PCR; TCRdb's copy keeps in-frame clones and lacks some. The sample holds 300,000 to 500,000 clones; approximately 86% are singletons and the top ten take approximately 3.7%. The starting material was peripheral blood, obtained in a trial of Ad26.COV2.S vaccine versus placebo. The source of these receptors is a person aged 18-60 years who received the Ad26.COV2.S COVID-19 vaccine or a placebo. CDR3s include the opening cysteine and the closing phenylalanine or tryptophan. The order of the fields is D gene, V gene, clone size, J gene, CDR3 protein, CDR3 DNA. D genes are given only for firm matches. Not all rows give a size; the values are once, few, many and, for expanded clones, a class.

D: -
V: TRBV10-3
size: -
J: TRBJ1-2
CDR3: CAISESRDVPYGYTF
DNA: TGTGCCATCAGTGAGTCTAGGGATGTCCCCTATGGCTACACCTTC

D: -
V: TRBV4-1
size: -
J: TRBJ1-6
CDR3: CASSQGEAGNSPLHF
DNA: TGCGCCAGCAGCCAAGGAGAGGCAGGGAATTCACCCCTCCACTTT

D: TRBD1
V: TRBV5-1
size: -
J: TRBJ1-4
CDR3: CASRRTGEGEKLFF
DNA: TGCGCCAGCAGAAGGACAGGGGAGGGTGAAAAACTGTTTTTT

D: -
V: TRBV11-3
size: -
J: TRBJ2-7
CDR3: CASSLRGGHPYEQYF
DNA: TGTGCCAGCAGCTTGAGGGGCGGACACCCCTACGAGCAGTACTTC

D: -
V: TRBV7-9
size: once
J: TRBJ1-2
CDR3: CASSLLRIQGPYGYTF
DNA: TGTGCCAGCAGCTTACTTCGAATACAGGGACCTTATGGCTACACCTTC

D: -
V: TRBV5-1
size: once
J: TRBJ1-1
CDR3: CASSSPGNTEAFF
DNA: TGCGCCAGCAGCTCCCCGGGGAACACTGAAGCTTTCTTT

D: -
V: TRBV11-1
size: -
J: TRBJ2-3
CDR3: CASTQSKSTDTQYF
DNA: TGTGCCAGCACCCAGTCCAAGAGCACAGATACGCAGTATTTT

D: -
V: TRBV7-9
size: few
J: TRBJ2-5
CDR3: CASRTPGALGLETQYF
DNA: TGTGCCAGCAGAACCCCGGGGGCTTTGGGTCTAGAGACCCAGTACTTC

D: -
V: TRBV20-1
size: -
J: TRBJ2-5
CDR3: CSASFFSAWEQETQYF
DNA: TGCAGTGCTAGTTTCTTTAGCGCCTGGGAACAAGAGACCCAGTACTTC

D: TRBD1
V: TRBV12-3/TRBV12-4
size: few
J: TRBJ1-2
CDR3: CASSATGGYGYTF
DNA: TGTGCCAGCAGTGCAACAGGGGGGTATGGCTACACCTTC

D: TRBD1
V: TRBV20-1
size: few
J: TRBJ1-2
CDR3: CSAWDRGYTF
DNA: TGCAGCGCTTGGGACAGGGGCTACACCTTC

D: -
V: TRBV11-2
size: -
J: TRBJ2-3
CDR3: CASSWGRKSTDTQYF
DNA: TGTGCCAGCAGCTGGGGGAGGAAGAGCACAGATACGCAGTATTTT

D: TRBD2
V: TRBV4-3
size: -
J: TRBJ2-1
CDR3: CASSQAPAGGPINEQFF
DNA: TGCGCCAGCAGCCAAGCCCCAGCGGGGGGGCCCATCAATGAGCAGTTCTTC

D: -
V: TRBV14
size: -
J: TRBJ1-1
CDR3: CASSQDFPGFSTEAFF
DNA: TGTGCCAGCAGCCAAGATTTCCCAGGGTTTTCCACTGAAGCTTTCTTT

D: TRBD2
V: TRBV27
size: -
J: TRBJ2-5
CDR3: CASRPSPSGDLFTQYF
DNA: TGTGCCAGCAGACCATCCCCTAGCGGGGACCTTTTTACCCAGTACTTC

D: -
V: TRBV6-6
size: -
J: TRBJ2-2
CDR3: CASSPIVGGTGELFF
DNA: TGTGCCAGCAGCCCCATAGTGGGCGGCACCGGGGAGCTGTTTTTT

D: TRBD1
V: TRBV7-8
size: -
J: TRBJ2-5
CDR3: CASSLGRGREETQYF
DNA: TGTGCCAGCAGCTTAGGCAGGGGGCGGGAAGAGACCCAGTACTTC

D: -
V: TRBV4-1
size: few
J: TRBJ1-5
CDR3: CASSQDTGSNQPQHF
DNA: TGCGCCAGCAGCCAAGATACAGGGAGTAATCAGCCCCAGCATTTT

D: -
V: TRBV7-9
size: -
J: TRBJ1-1
CDR3: CASSPSDDTEAFF
DNA: TGTGCCAGCAGCCCATCGGACGACACTGAAGCTTTCTTT

D: -
V: TRBV20-1
size: -
J: TRBJ2-5
CDR3: CSASRILENQETQYF
DNA: TGCAGTGCTAGTAGGATACTAGAAAACCAAGAGACCCAGTACTTC

D: -
V: TRBV5-4
size: -
J: TRBJ1-6
CDR3: CASSLEKAYNSPLHF
DNA: TGTGCCAGCAGCTTGGAGAAAGCCTATAATTCACCCCTCCACTTT

D: -
V: TRBV6-6
size: few
J: TRBJ1-6
CDR3: CASRDSLTAVSPLHF
DNA: TGTGCCAGCAGAGACTCCTTGACCGCGGTCTCACCCCTCCACTTT

D: -
V: TRBV19
size: once
J: TRBJ1-2
CDR3: CASTNGGLPVGYTF
DNA: TGTGCCAGTACCAACGGAGGACTCCCGGTGGGCTACACCTTC

D: -
V: TRBV12-3/TRBV12-4
size: once
J: TRBJ1-2
CDR3: CASRAWDGYTF
DNA: TGTGCCAGCAGGGCCTGGGATGGCTACACCTTC

D: -
V: TRBV19
size: once
J: TRBJ2-3
CDR3: CASNLGDTQYF
DNA: TGTGCCAGTAATCTCGGAGATACGCAGTATTTT

D: TRBD2
V: TRBV27
size: once
J: TRBJ2-7
CDR3: CASSLRGLALYEQYF
DNA: TGTGCCAGCAGTTTAAGGGGACTAGCCCTCTACGAGCAGTACTTC

D: -
V: TRBV27
size: -
J: TRBJ2-5
CDR3: CASSFMVGGWETQYF
DNA: TGTGCCAGCAGTTTCATGGTAGGGGGTTGGGAGACCCAGTACTTC

D: -
V: TRBV10-1
size: -
J: TRBJ2-7
CDR3: CASSESIGPSDEQYF
DNA: TGCGCCAGCAGTGAGTCGATTGGTCCTAGCGACGAGCAGTACTTC

D: TRBD1
V: TRBV7-2
size: once
J: TRBJ1-1
CDR3: CASSSGGYTEAFF
DNA: TGTGCCAGCAGCTCAGGGGGCTACACTGAAGCTTTCTTT